This entry features one TCR beta chain sequence. V was trimmed by 4 bases and J by 6 bases, leaving 17 bases between them. The germline gives CDR1 SGHTA, CDR2 FQGNSA. CDR3 length equals 15 residues. This sample is drawn from a study of blood T cell repertoires in COVID-19. Looking at the study overall: Researchers got acute and convalescent COVID-19 samples from the United States, Italy and Spain.

Original handling: Reference gene primers were amplified, and this amplification served to estimate nucleated cell counts. Sequencing was performed with immunoSEQ multiplex PCR; in TCRdb, only in-frame clones are kept and a portion is missing. V, J and clone size were drawn from that table, and D and trimming were deduced from the DNA. The data show about 45,000 clones, about three quarters seen once. This sequence originates from a woman in her seventies with acute or convalescent COVID-19. Sequencing input: peripheral blood. The chain carries TRBV7-2 and TRBJ2-3; D is uncertain. The DNA for the CDR3 is TGTGCCAGCAGCTCCCTCTTAGCCCACCGGGATACGCAGTATTTT. Translation gives CASSSLLAHRDTQYF.